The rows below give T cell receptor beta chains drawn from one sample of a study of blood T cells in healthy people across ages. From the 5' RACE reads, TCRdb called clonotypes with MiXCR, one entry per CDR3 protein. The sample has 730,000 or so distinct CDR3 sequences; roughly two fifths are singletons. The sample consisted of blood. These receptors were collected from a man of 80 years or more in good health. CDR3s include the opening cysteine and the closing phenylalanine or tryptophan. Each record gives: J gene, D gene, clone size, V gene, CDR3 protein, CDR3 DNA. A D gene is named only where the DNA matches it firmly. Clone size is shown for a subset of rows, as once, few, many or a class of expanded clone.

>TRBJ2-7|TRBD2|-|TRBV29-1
CSVESAGGVEQYF
TGCAGCGTTGAAAGCGCGGGAGGTGTCGAGCAGTACTTC
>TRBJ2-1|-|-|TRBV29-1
CSVGFNRRYNERFF
TGCAGCGTTGGCTTCAACAGGAGGTACAATGAGCGGTTCTTC
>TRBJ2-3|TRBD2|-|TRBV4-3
CASSRGLAGAPDTQYF
TGCGCCAGCAGCCGTGGACTAGCGGGGGCCCCAGATACGCAGTATTTT
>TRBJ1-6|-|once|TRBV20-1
CSARADSSYNSPLHF
TGCAGTGCTAGAGCGGACAGCTCCTATAATTCACCCCTCCACTTT
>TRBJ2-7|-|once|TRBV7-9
CASSLESGAYEQYF
TGTGCCAGCAGCTTAGAGTCGGGGGCCTACGAGCAGTACTTC
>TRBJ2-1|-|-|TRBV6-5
CASSDQTEFNGQFF
TGTGCCAGCAGTGACCAGACAGAATTCAATGGGCAGTTCTTC
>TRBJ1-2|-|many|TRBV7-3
CASPAKGGISYGYTF
TGTGCCAGCCCGGCAAAGGGAGGAATCTCCTATGGCTACACCTTC
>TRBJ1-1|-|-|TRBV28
CASTRAYADTEAFF
TGTGCCAGCACCCGGGCTTACGCTGACACTGAAGCTTTCTTT
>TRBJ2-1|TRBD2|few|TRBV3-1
CASSRGGVEQFF
TGTGCCAGCAGCCGCGGGGGGGTCGAGCAGTTCTTC
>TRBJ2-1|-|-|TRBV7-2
CASSRNRGEQFF
TGTGCCAGCAGCCGCAACCGGGGCGAGCAGTTCTTC
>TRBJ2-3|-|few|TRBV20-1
CSVVAATQDTQYF
TGCAGTGTGGTAGCGGCGACTCAAGATACGCAGTATTTT
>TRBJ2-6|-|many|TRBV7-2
CASSNGQPRSGANVLTF
TGTGCCAGCAGCAACGGACAGCCACGCTCTGGGGCCAACGTCCTGACTTTC
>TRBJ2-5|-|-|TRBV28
CASSLADWTDNEQYF
TGTGCCAGCAGTTTAGCCGATTGGACAGACAATGAGCAGTACTTC
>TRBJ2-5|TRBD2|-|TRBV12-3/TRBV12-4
CASSLEGSGEVETQYF
TGTGCCAGCAGTTTAGAGGGTAGCGGGGAGGTGGAGACCCAGTACTTC
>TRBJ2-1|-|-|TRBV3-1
CASSLRRHPYNEQFF
TGTGCCAGCAGCCTACGGCGACACCCCTACAATGAGCAGTTCTTC
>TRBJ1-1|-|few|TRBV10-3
CAISELGNTEAFF
TGTGCCATCAGTGAGCTAGGGAACACTGAAGCTTTCTTT
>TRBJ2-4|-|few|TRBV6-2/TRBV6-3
CASRSGGNIQYF
TGTGCCAGCCGGAGTGGGGGAAACATTCAGTACTTC
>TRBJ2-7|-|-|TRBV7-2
CASSLGGRKITYEQYF
TGTGCCAGCAGCTTGGGCGGCAGAAAAATTACCTACGAGCAGTACTTC
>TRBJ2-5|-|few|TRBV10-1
CASSESGGRKTQYF
TGCGCCAGCAGTGAGTCGGGGGGGCGAAAGACCCAGTACTTC
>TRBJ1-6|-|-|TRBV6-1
CASSPKLYSSYNSPLHF
TGTGCCAGCAGTCCTAAACTATATAGCTCCTATAATTCACCCCTCCACTTT
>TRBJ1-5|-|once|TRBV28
CASRPGQPTNQPQHF
TGTGCCAGCAGACCTGGTCAGCCAACTAATCAGCCCCAGCATTTT
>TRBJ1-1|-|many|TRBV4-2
CASSQVLGRRNTEAFF
TGTGCCAGCAGCCAAGTTTTGGGACGGAGGAACACTGAAGCTTTCTTT
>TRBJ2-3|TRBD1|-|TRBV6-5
CASSYSANGQGITDTQYF
TGTGCCAGCAGTTACTCAGCTAATGGACAGGGAATCACAGATACGCAGTATTTT
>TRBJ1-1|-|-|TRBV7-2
CASGLDARGAFF
TGTGCCAGCGGCTTAGACGCTAGGGGGGCTTTCTTT
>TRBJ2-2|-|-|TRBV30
CAWSDLELFF
TGTGCCTGGAGTGACCTTGAGCTGTTTTTT
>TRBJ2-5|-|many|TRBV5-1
CASSPDTSVQYF
TGCGCCAGCAGCCCGGACACCTCCGTCCAGTACTTC
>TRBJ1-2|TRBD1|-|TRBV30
CAWTGGRFSYGYTF
TGTGCCTGGACAGGGGGCAGATTTAGCTATGGCTACACCTTC
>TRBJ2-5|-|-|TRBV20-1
CSARGTYISQETQYF
TGCAGTGCTAGAGGGACTTACATATCCCAAGAGACCCAGTACTTC
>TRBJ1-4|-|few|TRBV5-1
CASSGGRPTNEKLFF
TGCGCCAGCAGCGGAGGACGGCCAACTAATGAAAAACTGTTTTTT
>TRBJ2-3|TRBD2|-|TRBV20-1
CSAPAGGALIGGTDTQYF
TGCAGTGCTCCGGCGGGGGGAGCGCTTATTGGTGGCACAGATACGCAGTATTTT
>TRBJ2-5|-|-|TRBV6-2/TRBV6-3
CASSLDSSETQYF
TGTGCCAGCAGTTTGGACAGCTCTGAGACCCAGTACTTC
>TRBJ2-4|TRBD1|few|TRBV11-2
CASSLDWGQGGVKNIQYF
TGTGCCAGCAGCTTAGATTGGGGACAAGGGGGCGTCAAAAACATTCAGTACTTC
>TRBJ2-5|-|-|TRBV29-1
CSVEEGTLKETLYF
TGCAGCGTTGAAGAGGGGACACTTAAAGAGACCCTGTACTTC
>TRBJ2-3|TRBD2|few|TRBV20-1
CSAPLSAGGPDTQYF
TGCAGTGCCCCCCTTTCGGCGGGGGGCCCAGATACGCAGTATTTT
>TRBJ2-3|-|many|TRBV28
CASRDSRDTQYF
TGTGCCAGCAGGGACTCGAGGGATACGCAGTATTTT
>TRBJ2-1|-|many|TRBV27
CAIRDPSPNNEQFF
TGTGCCATCCGGGACCCTAGCCCCAACAATGAGCAGTTCTTC
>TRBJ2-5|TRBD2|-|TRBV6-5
CASSSGSGSWETQYF
TGTGCCAGCTCGTCTGGTAGCGGGAGCTGGGAGACCCAGTACTTC
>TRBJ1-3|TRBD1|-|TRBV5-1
CASSPDRTGNTIYF
TGCGCCAGCAGCCCGGACAGGACTGGAAACACCATATATTTT
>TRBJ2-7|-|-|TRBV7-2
CASSTVRQAEQYF
TGTGCCAGCAGCACCGTCAGACAGGCCGAGCAGTACTTC
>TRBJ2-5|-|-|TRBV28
CASSLFPFQRETQYF
TGTGCCAGCAGTTTATTCCCCTTTCAAAGGGAGACCCAGTACTTC
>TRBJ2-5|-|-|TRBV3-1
CASSQMGGQGETQYF
TGTGCCAGCAGTCAGATGGGGGGGCAGGGGGAGACCCAGTACTTC
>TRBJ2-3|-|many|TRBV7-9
CASSRAVTDTQYF
TGTGCCAGCAGTCGCGCTGTCACAGATACGCAGTATTTT
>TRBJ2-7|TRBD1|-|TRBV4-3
CASSHQTGEYEQYF
TGCGCCAGCAGCCATCAGACAGGGGAATACGAGCAGTACTTC